This is a list of T cell receptor beta chains from one sample in a study of T-cell reconstitution after alpha-beta-depleted transplantation in children. TCRdb called the PCR reads again in MiXCR, with one record for every CDR3 protein. The sample carries approximately 500,000 distinct CDR3 sequences, roughly a tenth recorded once. The material sequenced was PBMCs, taken before TCRalphabeta/CD19-depleted stem cell transplant. These receptors all come from a child under 10 years old with inherited bone marrow failure, due to receive a stem cell transplant. Each CDR3 is given with its conserved first and last residue. D genes are given only for firm matches. Part of the rows lack a size; the others show once, few, many or a class for expanded clones.

V gene	D gene	J gene	clone size	CDR3 DNA	CDR3 protein
TRBV5-1	NA	TRBJ2-7	few	TGCGCCAGCAGCCTATTACCGGGACCTTACTACGAGCAGTACTTC	CASSLLPGPYYEQYF
TRBV28	NA	TRBJ1-2	NA	TGTGCCAGCAGCCCCCGTATGTATGGCTACACCTTC	CASSPRMYGYTF
TRBV25-1	NA	TRBJ1-6	many	TGTGCCAGCAGTGAATCGGGTAATTCACCCCTCCACTTT	CASSESGNSPLHF
TRBV20-1	TRBD2	TRBJ2-1	many	TGCAGTGCTATCTGGGGGCCCGGGAGGGCCGGTGAGCAGTTCTTC	CSAIWGPGRAGEQFF
TRBV11-2	TRBD2	TRBJ2-1	many	TGTGCCAGCAGCTTAGATCCTAGCGGGCTATCCTACAATGAGCAGTTCTTC	CASSLDPSGLSYNEQFF
TRBV4-3	NA	TRBJ2-1	NA	TGCGCCAGCAGCCAAGTTTCCGCAGGCACTAGCTCCTACAATGAGCAGTTCTTC	CASSQVSAGTSSYNEQFF
TRBV6-2/TRBV6-3	NA	TRBJ1-5	many	TGTGCCAGCAGTTACGACCAGGAAACACAGCCCCAGCATTTT	CASSYDQETQPQHF
TRBV4-3	NA	TRBJ2-1	many	TGCGCCAGCGCCACGGGACCTAGGGCGGAGGAGCAGTTCTTC	CASATGPRAEEQFF
TRBV12-3/TRBV12-4	NA	TRBJ1-1	NA	TGTGCCAGCGGGATCCAACTGGACACACCTAACACTGAAGCTTTCTTT	CASGIQLDTPNTEAFF
TRBV5-1	TRBD2	TRBJ2-7	few	TGCGCCAGCAAACCCCCTGGCGGGAGGGCCTACGAGCAGTACTTC	CASKPPGGRAYEQYF
TRBV11-2	TRBD2	TRBJ2-7	many	TGTGCCAGCAGCTTAGATTATTTCATGGGCGGGAGTTATAACGAGCAGTACTTC	CASSLDYFMGGSYNEQYF
TRBV28	NA	TRBJ2-5	many	TGTGCCAGCAGCCCGCCCTATGTTGGAGTAGAGACCCAGTACTTC	CASSPPYVGVETQYF
TRBV12-3/TRBV12-4	TRBD2	TRBJ2-1	many	TGTGCCAGCAGTTTCCCGGGACTAAACAATGAGCAGTTCTTC	CASSFPGLNNEQFF
TRBV18	TRBD1	TRBJ1-1	many	TGTGCCAGCTCTTCGGACAGGGAGAACACTGAAGCTTTCTTT	CASSSDRENTEAFF
TRBV6-4	NA	TRBJ2-2	few	TGTGCCAGCAGTGGGGACTCAACCGGGGAGCTGTTTTTT	CASSGDSTGELFF
TRBV10-3	TRBD1	TRBJ2-5	many	TGTGCCATCAGTGAGAGTAACAGGGGCCAGGAGACCCAGTACTTC	CAISESNRGQETQYF
TRBV20-1	NA	TRBJ1-4	many	TGCAGTGCTAGTTTTAGGGTGGGTGAAAAACTGTTTTTT	CSASFRVGEKLFF
TRBV29-1	TRBD1	TRBJ2-7	many	TGCAGCGTTGAAGCGGGGACAGGGGGCGAGGAAGGCGAGCAGTACTTC	CSVEAGTGGEEGEQYF
TRBV1	NA	TRBJ2-5	many	TGCACCAGCAGCCAGCCGGGACTAGCGGGGGGAGAGACCCAGTACTTC	CTSSQPGLAGGETQYF
TRBV5-1	TRBD2	TRBJ2-5	many	TGCGCCAGCAGCTTGGTAGCGGGAGAAGAGACCCAGTACTTC	CASSLVAGEETQYF
TRBV5-1	NA	TRBJ1-1	many	TGCGCCAGCAGCTCAGGGGTCGGAACTGAAGCTTTCTTT	CASSSGVGTEAFF
TRBV6-1	TRBD1	TRBJ2-6	NA	TGTGCCAGCAGTACGTTAAGGACAGGGTCTGGGGCCAACGTCCTGACTTTC	CASSTLRTGSGANVLTF
TRBV11-1	TRBD1	TRBJ2-7	few	TGTGCCAGCAGCTTCAGGATAGGACAGGCCGAGTTACCGAGCTCCTACGAGCAGTACTTC	CASSFRIGQAELPSSYEQYF
TRBV2	TRBD2	TRBJ2-1	many	TGTGCCAGCAGGGAGAGGACTAGCCTTGAAAACAATGAGCAGTTCTTC	CASRERTSLENNEQFF
TRBV29-1	TRBD1	TRBJ2-1	few	TGCAGCGTTGAAGATAGGTGGGACAGGGGCTACAATGAGCAGTTCTTC	CSVEDRWDRGYNEQFF
TRBV19	NA	TRBJ1-2	few	TGTGCCAGTTTTCCGGGACACATAGGTGGCTACACCTTC	CASFPGHIGGYTF
TRBV29-1	TRBD1	TRBJ2-5	many	TGCAGCGTGGGACAGGGTTACGGAGAGACCCAGTACTTC	CSVGQGYGETQYF
TRBV12-3/TRBV12-4	TRBD1	TRBJ2-2	many	TGTGCCAGCAGTTTCCCGCCGGGGACAGGAGCGAGGGCCGGGGAGCTGTTTTTT	CASSFPPGTGARAGELFF
TRBV18	TRBD1	TRBJ1-1	many	TGTGCCAGCAGACAGGGGGGAGACACTGAAGCTTTCTTT	CASRQGGDTEAFF
TRBV7-8	TRBD2	TRBJ2-7	many	TGTGCCAGCAGCTTAGCATCGGCGGGAGCTAGCCACGAGCAGTACTTC	CASSLASAGASHEQYF
TRBV27	NA	TRBJ2-7	many	TGTGCCAGCAGTTTGCGAGACGCCTACGAGCAGTACTTC	CASSLRDAYEQYF
TRBV29-1	NA	TRBJ2-7	many	TGCAGCGTTCAGGGCGACGAGCAGTACTTC	CSVQGDEQYF
TRBV4-3	NA	TRBJ2-7	NA	TGCGCCAGCAGCCAAGATAAATGGGGGGGCGGCTACGAGCAGTACTTC	CASSQDKWGGGYEQYF
TRBV5-4	NA	TRBJ2-7	many	TGTGCCAGCAGCTTGGCTGCAGGGCAAGTCTACGAGCAGTACTTC	CASSLAAGQVYEQYF
TRBV20-1	TRBD1	TRBJ1-5	few	TGCAGTGCCCGCCCGGACAGGGAGAGTCAGCCCCAGCATTTT	CSARPDRESQPQHF
TRBV29-1	NA	TRBJ1-4	many	TGCAGCGTTGAAGATGGAGGAACTAATGAAAAACTGTTTTTT	CSVEDGGTNEKLFF